This note documents a single T cell receptor (beta chain) sequence. Its cognate antigen is unknown. The sample belongs to a study of cytomegalovirus exposure and HLA in healthy donors. Background on the study: Earlier, some 170 million T cells were analyzed, and 117 million unique TCR beta sequences were found among them. Whole-study results and caveats: For presence/absence analyses, sequencing depth was assumed to be roughly uniform across donors.

The CDR3 runs 13 residues. The V end lost 9 bases, the J end lost 8 bases, and 19 bases lay between the germline ends. In germline, CDR1 is MNHEY, CDR2 SMNVEV (reference sequence). As for the donors, each was a healthy bone marrow donor. This PCR relied on a set of 60 Vbeta primers and 13 Jbeta primers. Method: immunoSEQ multiplex PCR; TCRdb's copy keeps in-frame clones and lacks some. This repertoire includes 110,000 to 150,000 clones. The rearrangement uses TRBV27 and TRBJ1-2, with D possibly being TRBD1 (6 bases). The sample taken for sequencing was PBMCs. The receptor comes from a woman aged 18-29 years in good health and CMV-seronegative. The CDR3 DNA follows: TGTGCCAGTTCTGTCCTACCAGGACAGGGCTACACCTTC. Translating gives CASSVLPGQGYTF.